The rows below give T cell receptor beta chains drawn from one sample of a study of T cell changes during pregnancy in multiple sclerosis. Sequenced by immunoSEQ multiplex PCR; TCRdb stores in-frame clones only, minus some. The sample yields 25,000 to 30,000 clones, roughly 84% seen once. The material sequenced was CD8+ T cells from peripheral blood mononuclear cells, taken after pregnancy. The receptors shown here come from a female donor with multiple sclerosis, enrolled in a pregnancy study. CDR3s include the opening cysteine and the closing phenylalanine or tryptophan. A D gene is named only where the DNA matches it firmly. Expanded clones get a size class; other rows say once, few or many, or leave the size out.

>.|TRBV5-4|15|TRBJ1-4|.
CASSRGPNTNEKLFF
TGTGCCAGCAGCAGGGGCCCGAATACTAATGAAAAACTGTTTTTT
>.|TRBV13|14|TRBJ2-3|.
CASSSKGGQNTQYF
TGTGCCAGCAGCTCTAAGGGGGGGCAAAATACGCAGTATTTT
>.|TRBV27|16|TRBJ2-7|.
CASSVSEGEYPYEQYF
TGTGCCAGCAGTGTCTCGGAGGGAGAGTACCCCTACGAGCAGTACTTC
>.|TRBV9|14|TRBJ1-4|once
CASSPRGEYEKLFF
TGTGCCAGCAGCCCCCGGGGGGAGTATGAAAAACTGTTTTTT
>.|TRBV29-1|13|TRBJ1-4|.
CSVGGPGNEKLFF
TGCAGCGTTGGAGGGCCGGGTAATGAAAAACTGTTTTTT
>.|TRBV11-3|14|TRBJ2-7|.
CASSPPGYSYEQYF
TGTGCCAGCAGCCCGCCCGGGTACTCCTACGAGCAGTACTTC
>TRBD1|TRBV7-9|16|TRBJ1-4|.
CASSYPNRGGGEKLFF
TGTGCCAGCAGCTACCCAAACAGGGGTGGGGGTGAAAAACTGTTTTTT
>TRBD2|TRBV7-7|15|TRBJ2-3|.
CASSLGLGGEDTQYF
TGTGCTAGCAGCTTGGGACTAGGAGGGGAAGATACGCAGTATTTT
>.|TRBV13|15|TRBJ2-7|.
CASRSYGGGPYEQYF
TGTGCCAGCAGGTCCTATGGCGGGGGCCCCTACGAGCAGTACTTC
>TRBD1|TRBV30|14|TRBJ2-7|.
CACTLGTGVHEQYF
TGTGCCTGTACTTTGGGGACAGGGGTCCACGAGCAGTACTTC
>TRBD1|TRBV30|14|TRBJ1-6|.
CAWSVGTGSSPLHF
TGTGCCTGGAGTGTCGGGACAGGAAGTTCACCCCTCCACTTT
>.|TRBV19|14|TRBJ1-5|.
CASSIRDSNQPQHF
TGTGCCAGTAGTATCCGGGATAGCAATCAGCCCCAGCATTTT
>.|TRBV16|14|TRBJ1-1|.
CASSQGRGDTEAFF
TGTGCCAGCAGCCAAGGCCGGGGGGACACTGAAGCTTTCTTT
>.|TRBV6-1|15|TRBJ2-1|.
CASSEAIAPYNEQFF
TGTGCCAGCAGTGAAGCAATAGCCCCCTACAATGAGCAGTTCTTC
>TRBD2|TRBV28|14|TRBJ2-3|.
CASSLGGGTDTQYF
TGTGCCAGCAGTCTCGGGGGGGGCACAGATACGCAGTATTTT
>.|TRBV2|16|TRBJ2-7|.
CASRPLRGLDAYEQYF
TGTGCCAGCAGGCCCTTAAGGGGACTGGACGCCTACGAGCAGTACTTC